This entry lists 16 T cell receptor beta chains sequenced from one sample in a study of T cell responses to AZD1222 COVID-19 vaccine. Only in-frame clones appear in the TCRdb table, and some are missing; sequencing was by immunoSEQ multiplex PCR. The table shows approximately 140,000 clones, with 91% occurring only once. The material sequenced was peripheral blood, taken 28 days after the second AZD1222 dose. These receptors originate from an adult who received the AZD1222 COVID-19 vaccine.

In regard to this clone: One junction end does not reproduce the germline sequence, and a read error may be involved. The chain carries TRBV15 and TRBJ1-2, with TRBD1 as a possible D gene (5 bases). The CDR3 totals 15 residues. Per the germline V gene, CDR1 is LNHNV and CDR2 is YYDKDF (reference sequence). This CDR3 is CATSRDGRVDYGYTF. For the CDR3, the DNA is TGTGCCACCAGCCGAGATGGCAGGGTTGACTATGGCTACACCTTC.

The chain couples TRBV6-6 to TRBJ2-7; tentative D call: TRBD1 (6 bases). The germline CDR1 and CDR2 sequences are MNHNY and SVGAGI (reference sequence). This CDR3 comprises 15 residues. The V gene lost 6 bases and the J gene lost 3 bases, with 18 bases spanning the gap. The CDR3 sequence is CASSRLGHTGYEQYF. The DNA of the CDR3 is TGTGCCAGCAGCCGACTGGGACACACCGGCTACGAGCAGTACTTC.

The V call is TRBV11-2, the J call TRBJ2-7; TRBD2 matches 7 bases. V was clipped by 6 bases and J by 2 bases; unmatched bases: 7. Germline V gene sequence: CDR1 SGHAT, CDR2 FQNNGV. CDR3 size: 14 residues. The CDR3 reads CASSTQRGTYEQYF. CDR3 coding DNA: TGTGCCAGCAGTACTCAGCGGGGAACCTACGAGCAGTACTTC.

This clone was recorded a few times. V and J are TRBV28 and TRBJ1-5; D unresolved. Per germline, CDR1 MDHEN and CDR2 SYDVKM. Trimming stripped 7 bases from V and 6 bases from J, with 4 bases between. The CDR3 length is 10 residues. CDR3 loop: CASNSQPQHF. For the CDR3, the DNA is TGTGCCAGCAATAGTCAGCCCCAGCATTTT.

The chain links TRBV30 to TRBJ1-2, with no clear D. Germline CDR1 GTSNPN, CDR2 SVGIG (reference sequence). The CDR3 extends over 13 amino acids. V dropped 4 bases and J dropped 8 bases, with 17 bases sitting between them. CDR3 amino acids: CAWTRPLKSGYTF. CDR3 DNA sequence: TGTGCCTGGACTAGACCACTTAAAAGCGGCTACACCTTC.

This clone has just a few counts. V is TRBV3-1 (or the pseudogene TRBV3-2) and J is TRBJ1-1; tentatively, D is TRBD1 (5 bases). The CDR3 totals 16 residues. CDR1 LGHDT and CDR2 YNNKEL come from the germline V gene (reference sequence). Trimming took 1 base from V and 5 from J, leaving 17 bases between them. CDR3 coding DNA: TGTGCCAGCAGCCAAGGGTTCCCCTCTCGGGGGACTGAAGCTTTCTTT. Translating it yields CASSQGFPSRGTEAFF.

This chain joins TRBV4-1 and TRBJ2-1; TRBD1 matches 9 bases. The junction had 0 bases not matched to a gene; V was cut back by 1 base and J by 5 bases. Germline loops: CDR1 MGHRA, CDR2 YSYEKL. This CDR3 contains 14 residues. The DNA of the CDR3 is TGCGCCAGCAGCCAAGGGGACAGGGACAATGAGCAGTTCTTC. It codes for CASSQGDRDNEQFF.

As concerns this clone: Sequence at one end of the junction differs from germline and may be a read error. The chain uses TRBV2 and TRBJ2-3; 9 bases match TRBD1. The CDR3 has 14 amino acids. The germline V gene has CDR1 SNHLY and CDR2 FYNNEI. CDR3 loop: CASSEALQGTGLDF. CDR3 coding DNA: TGTGCCAGCAGTGAAGCGCTTCAAGGGACAGGGCTGGATTTT.

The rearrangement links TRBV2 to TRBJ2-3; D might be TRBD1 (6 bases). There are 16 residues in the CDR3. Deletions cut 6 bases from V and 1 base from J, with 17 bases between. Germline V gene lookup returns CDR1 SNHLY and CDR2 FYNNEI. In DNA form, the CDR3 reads TGTGCCAGCAGAAACCCGACAGGATTGGGCACAGATACGCAGTATTTT. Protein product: CASRNPTGLGTDTQYF.

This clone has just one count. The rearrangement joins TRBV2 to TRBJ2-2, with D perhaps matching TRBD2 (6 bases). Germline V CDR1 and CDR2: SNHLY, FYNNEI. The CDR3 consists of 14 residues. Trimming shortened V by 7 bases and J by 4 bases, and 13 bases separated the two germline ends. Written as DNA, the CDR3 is TGTGCCAGCACCCCGGGAGTAGGCACCGGGGAGCTGTTTTTT. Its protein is CASTPGVGTGELFF.

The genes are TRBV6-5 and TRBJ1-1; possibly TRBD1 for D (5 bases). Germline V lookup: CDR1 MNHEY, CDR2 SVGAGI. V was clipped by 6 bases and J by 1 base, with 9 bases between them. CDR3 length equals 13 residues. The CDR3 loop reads CASRPQENTEAFF. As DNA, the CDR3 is TGTGCCAGCAGGCCACAGGAGAACACTGAAGCTTTCTTT.

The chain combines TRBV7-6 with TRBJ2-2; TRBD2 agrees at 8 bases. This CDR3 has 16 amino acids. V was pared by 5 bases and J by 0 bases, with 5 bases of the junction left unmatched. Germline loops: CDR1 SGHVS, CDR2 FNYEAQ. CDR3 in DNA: TGTGCCAGCAGCGTAACTAGCGGAGCGAACACCGGGGAGCTGTTTTTT. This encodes CASSVTSGANTGELFF.

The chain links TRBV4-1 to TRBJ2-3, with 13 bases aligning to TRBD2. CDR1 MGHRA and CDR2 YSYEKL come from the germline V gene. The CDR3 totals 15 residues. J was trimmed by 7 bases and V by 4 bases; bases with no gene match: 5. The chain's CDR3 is CASSPTSGGSHTQYF. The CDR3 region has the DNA TGCGCCAGCAGCCCGACTAGCGGGGGGTCTCATACGCAGTATTTT.

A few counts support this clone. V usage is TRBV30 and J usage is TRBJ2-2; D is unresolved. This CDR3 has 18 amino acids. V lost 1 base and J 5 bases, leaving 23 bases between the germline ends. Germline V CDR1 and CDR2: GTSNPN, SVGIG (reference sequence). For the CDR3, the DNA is TGTGCCTGGAGTGACCAGGTGTCTGGCCCTTATGGTACCGGGGAGCTGTTTTTT. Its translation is CAWSDQVSGPYGTGELFF.

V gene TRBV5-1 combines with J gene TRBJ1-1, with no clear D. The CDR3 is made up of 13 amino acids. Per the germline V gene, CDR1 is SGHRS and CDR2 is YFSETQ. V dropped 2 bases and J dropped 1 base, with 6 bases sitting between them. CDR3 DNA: TGCGCCAGCAGCTTTCTGAGGAACACTGAAGCTTTCTTT. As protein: CASSFLRNTEAFF.

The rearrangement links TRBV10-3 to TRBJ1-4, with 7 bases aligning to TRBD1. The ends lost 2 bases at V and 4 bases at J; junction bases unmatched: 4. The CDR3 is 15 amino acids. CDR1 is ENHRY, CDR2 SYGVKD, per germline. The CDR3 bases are TGTGCCATCAGTGAGCAGGGGGGGATTAATGAAAAACTGTTTTTT. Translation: CAISEQGGINEKLFF.